The clone carrying this T cell receptor (beta chain) was detected once. Antigen specificity is unknown. The identical CDR3 is also encoded by other nucleotide sequences in the sample. The source of the sample is a study of Ad26.COV2.S vaccination and SARS-CoV-2 variants. About the research overall: The donor was enrolled in the Ad26.COV2.S arm of the COV1001 trial. Each vaccinee took Ad26.COV2.S intramuscularly, once or twice 56 days apart.

The V end was cut by 3 bases, the J end by 4 bases, with 1 base between. This CDR3 contains 11 residues. The study, taken as a whole, reports: The TCR breadth and depth analyses may have produced an underestimate of total T cell responses.

Treatment defined: about 20 received Ad26.COV2.S at low or high dose, single or two shots; a few received placebo; per-sample allocation not given. Sampling was performed 63 days after the first vaccine or placebo injection. The table came from immunoSEQ multiplex PCR; TCRdb's copy has only in-frame clones and leaves some out. This table holds hundreds of thousands of clones, 70% to 90% found once. This clonotype originated in a person between 18 and 65 years old who received the Ad26.COV2.S COVID-19 vaccine or a placebo. The rearrangement uses TRBV12-3 or TRBV12-4 and TRBJ2-1; D is unclear. The material sequenced was peripheral blood, taken in a trial of Ad26.COV2.S vaccine versus placebo. In DNA, the CDR3 is TGTGCCAGCAGTTTGTACAATGAGCAGTTCTTC. It is translated as CASSLYNEQFF.